The present entry profiles one T cell receptor beta chain with its context. Investigators performed immunoSEQ version v3.0 at survey level. The data were produced by immunoSEQ multiplex PCR, yet TCRdb's version contains in-frame clones alone and is incomplete. Here the sample spans about 20,000 clones, approximately 90% being singletons. This sample is part of a study of long-term antiretroviral therapy in people with HIV. This clonotype was sampled from a woman under 40 with HIV. Sequenced here: unsorted PBMCs, sampled approximately 4.5 years before starting antiretroviral therapy.

The CDR3 loop reads CASSIAWGPYGYTF. The CDR3 nucleotides are TGTGCCAGTAGTATAGCTTGGGGGCCCTATGGCTACACCTTC. The J gene is TRBJ1-2, the V gene TRBV19; possibly TRBD1 for D (6 bases). The CDR3 covers 14 residues. CDR1 and CDR2 from the germline V gene are LNHDA and SQIVND (reference sequence). Trimming took 1 base from V and 4 from J, leaving 10 bases between them. Together with reference TRBV19 and TRBJ1-2, the CDR3 gives the full variable domain: DGGITQSPKYLFRKEGQNVTLSCEQNLNHDAMYWYRQDPGQGLRLIYYSQIVNDFQKGDIAEGYSVSREKKESFPLTVTSAQKNPTAFYLCASSIAWGPYGYTFGSGTRLTVV.